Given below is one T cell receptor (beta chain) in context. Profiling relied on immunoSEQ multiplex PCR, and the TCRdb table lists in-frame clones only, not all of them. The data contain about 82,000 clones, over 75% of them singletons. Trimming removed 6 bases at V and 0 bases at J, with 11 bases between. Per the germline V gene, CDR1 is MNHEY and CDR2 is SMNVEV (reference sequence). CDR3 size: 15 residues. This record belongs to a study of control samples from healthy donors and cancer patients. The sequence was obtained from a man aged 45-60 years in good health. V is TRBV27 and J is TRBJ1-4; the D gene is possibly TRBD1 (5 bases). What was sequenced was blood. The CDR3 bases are TGTGCCAGCAGCCCTTGGGGGGCAACTAATGAAAAACTGTTTTTT. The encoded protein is CASSPWGATNEKLFF.